This T cell receptor (beta chain) was recovered during a study of identifying expanded T cells in peripheral blood. Collection occurred without any documented infections or immune events in donors. Assay used: immunoSEQ multiplex PCR; TCRdb lists only in-frame clones, some missing. The sample has 90,000 or so clones; 70% to 90% are singletons. Germline trimming cut 2 bases from V and 1 base from J; bases unmatched to any gene: 0. Looked up from germline, CDR1 is KGHSH and CDR2 is LQKENI. The CDR3 length is 15 residues. The TCR was taken from a person aged 18 to 70 in good health. The V and J genes are TRBV18 and TRBJ1-5; TRBD1 aligns across 9 bases. The sample consisted of blood. The CDR3 DNA reads TGTGCCAGCTCACCAGACAGGGGGAGCAATCAGCCCCAGCATTTT. Its protein is CASSPDRGSNQPQHF.